Included here is one T cell receptor (beta chain) sequence, with context. Antigen unknown. TCRdb reprocessed the 5' RACE reads via MiXCR and lists one record per CDR3 protein. The data contain 600,000 to 700,000 distinct CDR3 sequences, 21% of them singletons. This specimen belongs to a study of identical twins. Whole-study findings and limits: While abundant cord blood beta clonotypes carried fewer insertions, memory repertoires showed no such pattern.

The germline V gene encodes CDR1 DFQATT and CDR2 SNEGSKA (reference sequence). The CDR3 is made up of 14 amino acids. The V and J ends lost 2 bases and 1 base respectively, with 11 bases between them. The same sample was also used in a study of T cells expressing NK-cell markers. That investigation notes: These same clonotypes (in a handful of donors) also led the CD3+CD56-NKG2C+ fraction. There remained a lack of clarity about HCMV specificity of expanded NKG2C+ T cell clones.

This sequence originates from a woman under 30 in good health. Sequencing input: PBMCs. The rearrangement uses TRBV20-1 and TRBJ1-1; TRBD1 might be the D (5 bases). The CDR3 sequence is CSARTGSSNTEAFF. Written as DNA, the CDR3 is TGCAGTGCTAGAACAGGAAGCTCGAACACTGAAGCTTTCTTT.